This T cell receptor (beta chain) came from a study of Tregs in tolerant kidney transplant recipients. CDR1 and CDR2 (germline): SGHRS, YFSETQ. There are 17 residues in the CDR3. V lost 0 bases, J lost 4 bases, and 18 bases lay in between. Study-level points and caveats: Validation in larger populations is needed because few patients were studied. Activated donor B cell expansion appeared to reveal the most relevant donor-specific TCRbeta repertoire.

With respect to this clone: Its antigen is undetermined.

Method: immunoSEQ multiplex PCR; TCRdb's copy keeps in-frame clones and lacks some. The sample yields about 240,000 clones, about 80% seen once. Thawed PBMCs were FACS-sorted into unstimulated CD4+CD25+CD127- regulatory T cells, CD4+CD25- non-regulatory cells, CD4 and CD8 cells. This chain links TRBV5-1 with TRBJ2-3, with D possibly being TRBD1 (5 bases). Sequencing input: CD4+ T cells from blood. The source is a human donor in good health. CDR3 in amino acids: CASSLVVVPGNADTQYF. Written as DNA, the CDR3 is TGCGCCAGCAGCTTGGTTGTTGTTCCAGGGAATGCAGATACGCAGTATTTT.